These 29 T cell receptor beta chains originate from one sample sequenced in a study of blood T cell repertoires in COVID-19. Profiled with immunoSEQ multiplex PCR; TCRdb holds only in-frame clones, not every one. The sample has roughly 260,000 clones; roughly 80% are singletons. The sample was PBMCs or T cells enriched from blood (not recorded which). These receptors originate from a woman aged 40 to 50 who had been exposed to COVID-19.

This chain connects TRBV18 to TRBJ2-3, with TRBD2 as a possible D gene (5 bases). Germline V gene data show CDR1 as KGHSH and CDR2 as LQKENI. The CDR3 runs 13 residues. V lost 3 bases, J lost 4 bases, and 8 bases lay in between. CDR3 sequence (DNA): TGTGCCAGCTCACCGAGGGTTTCAGATACGCAGTATTTT. It encodes CASSPRVSDTQYF.

This chain links TRBV3-1 (or the pseudogene TRBV3-2) with TRBJ1-6, with 7 bases identical to TRBD1. The CDR3 consists of 18 residues. Germline trimming cut 2 bases from V and 0 bases from J; bases unmatched to any gene: 7. CDR1 LGHDT and CDR2 YNNKEL come from the germline V gene (reference sequence). The CDR3 DNA sequence: TGTGCCAGCAGCCAATACGAGGGGGCAATCTCCTATAATTCACCCCTCCACTTT. As protein: CASSQYEGAISYNSPLHF.

The chain recombines TRBV19 with TRBJ2-1; 10 bases align to TRBD2. CDR1 LNHDA and CDR2 SQIVND come from the germline V gene (reference sequence). This CDR3 is built from 15 residues. V lost 7 bases and J lost 7; bases outside the gene matches: 10. CDR3 nucleotides: TGTGCCAGTAAAAACAGCGGGGGGGAATGGAATGAGCAGTTCTTC. This translates into CASKNSGGEWNEQFF.

V and J are TRBV9 and TRBJ1-2; D is undetermined. The CDR3 covers 15 residues. Germline V gene lookup returns CDR1 SGDLS and CDR2 YYNGEE. V was trimmed by 1 base and J by 7 bases, leaving 17 bases between them. The CDR3 sequence is CASSVTPEGAGGYTF. CDR3 nucleotide sequence: TGTGCCAGCAGCGTAACTCCAGAGGGCGCTGGTGGCTACACCTTC.

In regard to this clone: The junction departs from germline at one end; a sequencing error may be responsible. The chain joins TRBV3-1 (or the pseudogene TRBV3-2) to TRBJ2-2, with 11 bases lining up with TRBD2. Germline-derived CDR1 and CDR2 are LGHDT and YNNKEL (reference sequence). The CDR3 spans 17 residues. The CDR3 is CASSQGPLAGATGELFF. The DNA for the CDR3 is TGTGCCAGCAGTCAAGGGCCACTAGCGGGGGCTACCGGGGAGCTGTTTTTT.

This sequence joins TRBV5-4 and TRBJ1-2; TRBD1 might be the D (5 bases). The CDR3 sequence is 14 residues long. Germline V lookup: CDR1 SGHNT, CDR2 YYREEE (reference sequence). Trimming took off 4 bases at V and 6 bases at J, with 16 bases between the two ends. The CDR3 spells CASSLETGGDGYTF. The DNA of the CDR3 is TGTGCCAGCAGCCTTGAAACAGGAGGGGATGGCTACACCTTC.

This clone was recorded once. The J gene is TRBJ1-2, the V gene TRBV6-1; 8 bases are shared with TRBD1. Germline V gene lookup returns CDR1 MNHNS and CDR2 SASEGT. This CDR3 spans 19 amino acids. Trimming took 2 bases from V and 0 from J; bases not matched to a gene: 14. In nucleotides, the CDR3 is TGTGCCAGCAGTGAAAGGGCGGGACAGGCGTTCGGGCCTAACTATGGCTACACCTTC. It specifies CASSERAGQAFGPNYGYTF.

The chain combines TRBV19 with TRBJ2-6; D gene ambiguous. This CDR3 region has 13 residues. Between the trimmed V and J ends, which lost 7 bases and 5 bases, there was a span of 9 bases. CDR1 is LNHDA and CDR2 is SQIVND in the germline V gene (reference sequence). In DNA, the CDR3 is TGTGCCAGTACCCAAGCCTGGGCCAACGTCCTGACTTTC. This gives the protein CASTQAWANVLTF.

The rearrangement links TRBV9 to TRBJ2-7, with 7 nucleotides matching TRBD1. Trimming cost V 3 bases and J 5 bases; bases outside gene matches: 11. The CDR3 spans 15 residues. Germline V gene lookup returns CDR1 SGDLS and CDR2 YYNGEE. CDR3 DNA: TGTGCCAGCAGCGGAGACAGGGCCTTTTCTGACGAGCAGTACTTC. This encodes CASSGDRAFSDEQYF.

The chain couples TRBV2 to TRBJ2-3; TRBD1 matches 9 bases. This CDR3 spans 16 amino acids. V trimming: 7 bases; J trimming: 2 bases; junction bases outside the gene matches: 10. Germline CDR1 reads SNHLY; CDR2 reads FYNNEI. For the CDR3, the DNA is TGTGCCAGCAATCCTCGGACAGGGGAGTCCACAGATACGCAGTATTTT. Amino acids: CASNPRTGESTDTQYF.

The chain links TRBV3-1 (or the pseudogene TRBV3-2) to TRBJ1-2; TRBD1 agrees at 7 bases. V trimming: 8 bases; J trimming: 4 bases; junction bases outside the gene matches: 13. Germline V lookup: CDR1 LGHDT, CDR2 YNNKEL (reference sequence). The CDR3 length is 15 residues. The CDR3 protein is CASARAQGVGYGYTF. CDR3 coding DNA: TGTGCCAGCGCAAGGGCCCAGGGGGTAGGCTATGGCTACACCTTC.

CDR3 sequence (DNA): TGTGCCAGCAGTTTCCAGGATCTAAGGGGCTACACCTTC. Protein sequence: CASSFQDLRGYTF. The rearrangement uses TRBV28 and TRBJ1-2; D gene unclear. Per germline, CDR1 MDHEN and CDR2 SYDVKM. The V end was cut by 3 bases, the J end by 8 bases, with 13 bases between. CDR3 length: 13 residues.

The chain couples TRBV25-1 to TRBJ1-1; the match to TRBD1 covers 8 bases. Unmatched junction bases numbered 11, after V lost 3 bases and J lost 5 bases. Germline CDR1 MGHDK, CDR2 SYGVNS. The CDR3 has 16 amino acids. Here the CDR3 reads CASSDLQGALRTEAFF. For the CDR3, the DNA is TGTGCCAGCAGTGATCTCCAGGGGGCGCTTCGGACTGAAGCTTTCTTT.

V and J are TRBV5-1 and TRBJ2-3, with D perhaps TRBD2 (6 bases). There are 17 residues in the CDR3. Germline-derived CDR1 and CDR2 are SGHRS and YFSETQ. V lost 3 bases and J lost 0, with 17 bases in between. Here the CDR3 DNA reads TGCGCCAGCAGCTCCGCCCCCACTAGCCGCAGCACAGATACGCAGTATTTT. Translated, it gives CASSSAPTSRSTDTQYF.

This chain connects TRBV29-1 to TRBJ2-7; 11 nucleotides line up with TRBD1. The V and J ends lost 3 bases and 5 bases, in that order; junction bases with no gene match: 3. Germline loops: CDR1 SQVTM, CDR2 ANQGSEA. CDR3 length equals 13 residues. CDR3 sequence (DNA): TGCAGCGTTGACGGACAGGGGGCTCACGAGCAGTACTTC. This sequence encodes CSVDGQGAHEQYF.

The chain joins TRBV9 to TRBJ1-6; 8 bases line up with TRBD1. Germline values: CDR1 SGDLS, CDR2 YYNGEE. V lost 3 bases to trimming and J lost 5 bases; unmatched junction nucleotides: 4. This CDR3 is built from 15 residues. The DNA of the CDR3 is TGTGCCAGCAGCGCGTCAGGGGGCCATAATTCACCCCTCCACTTT. It yields the protein CASSASGGHNSPLHF. Looking up the rest from reference TRBV9 and TRBJ1-6 gives the full variable domain: DSGVTQTPKHLITATGQRVTLRCSPRSGDLSVYWYQQSLDQGLQFLIQYYNGEERAKGNILERFSAQQFPDLHSELNLSSLELGDSALYFCASSASGGHNSPLHFGNGTRLTVT.

V is TRBV9 and J is TRBJ2-7, with no clear D. V was cut by 0 bases and J by 1 base, with 8 bases left in between. This CDR3 is built from 14 residues. Looked up from germline, CDR1 is SGDLS and CDR2 is YYNGEE. The CDR3, as DNA: TGTGCCAGCAGCGTAGGCCCAGGATCCTACGAGCAGTACTTC. The encoded protein is CASSVGPGSYEQYF.

This clone was picked up one time. The chain has TRBV7-9 and TRBJ1-3; tentative D call: TRBD1 (6 bases). V shed 3 bases and J shed 2 bases, with 11 bases lying between them. The CDR3 spans 15 residues. From germline, CDR1 is SEHNR and CDR2 FQNEAQ (reference sequence). This chain's CDR3 is CASSFPGTTGNTIYF. The DNA of the CDR3 is TGTGCCAGCAGCTTCCCCGGGACAACTGGAAACACCATATATTTT.

V and J are TRBV19 and TRBJ1-4; D remains unclear. Trimming stripped 5 bases from V and 0 bases from J, with 10 bases between. Germline loops: CDR1 LNHDA, CDR2 SQIVND (reference sequence). This CDR3 comprises 15 residues. This CDR3 is CASSATTTTNEKLFF. The CDR3 DNA reads as TGTGCCAGTAGTGCAACGACAACAACTAATGAAAAACTGTTTTTT. Full variable domain (remainder filled in from reference TRBV19 and TRBJ1-4): DGGITQSPKYLFRKEGQNVTLSCEQNLNHDAMYWYRQDPGQGLRLIYYSQIVNDFQKGDIAEGYSVSREKKESFPLTVTSAQKNPTAFYLCASSATTTTNEKLFFGSGTQLSVL.

The genes are TRBV4-2 and TRBJ1-2; D uncertain. CDR1 is LGHNA and CDR2 is YNFKEQ in the germline V gene. The CDR3 consists of 15 residues. V was clipped by 0 bases and J by 4 bases, with 12 bases between them. CDR3 loop: CASSQEMAGAYGYTF. The CDR3 bases are TGTGCCAGCAGCCAAGAGATGGCGGGCGCCTATGGCTACACCTTC.

This sequence joins TRBV6-1 and TRBJ1-5; TRBD1 might be the D (6 bases). The CDR3 runs to 18 residues. V was trimmed by 2 bases and J by 2 bases, leaving 19 bases between them. The germline V gene has CDR1 MNHNS and CDR2 SASEGT. The CDR3 reads CASSEFPTGHSGNQPQHF. DNA for the CDR3: TGTGCCAGCAGTGAATTCCCCACAGGGCATTCCGGCAATCAGCCCCAGCATTTT.

This sequence joins TRBV30 and TRBJ2-3, with TRBD1 identical over 9 bases. The J segment lost 0 bases and the V segment lost 4 bases, leaving 17 bases of the junction unmatched. CDR1 is GTSNPN and CDR2 is SVGIG in the germline V gene (reference sequence). This CDR3 is built from 19 residues. This chain's CDR3 is CAWTRSRDRVFASTDTQYF. CDR3 DNA: TGTGCCTGGACCAGGTCGAGGGACAGGGTCTTTGCGAGCACAGATACGCAGTATTTT.

CDR3 region: CASSSSVEQFF. The CDR3 DNA reads as TGCGCCAGCAGCTCTAGCGTTGAGCAGTTCTTC. The chain couples TRBV5-1 to TRBJ2-1; weak D call: TRBD2 (6 bases). Trimming stripped 3 bases from V and 9 bases from J, with 7 bases between. The length of the CDR3 is 11 residues. Per germline, CDR1 SGHRS and CDR2 YFSETQ.

This clone was picked up a small number of times. The chain is built from TRBV15 and TRBJ2-3, with TRBD1 matching 7 bases. The CDR3 totals 14 residues. The ends lost 5 bases at V and 2 bases at J; junction bases unmatched: 4. Germline CDR1 is LNHNV and CDR2 is YYDKDF (reference sequence). The CDR3 DNA reads TGTGCCACCAGCCTTGGACAGGCCACAGATACGCAGTATTTT. Amino acids: CATSLGQATDTQYF.

This clone came up a few times. V usage is TRBV24-1 and J usage is TRBJ2-3; D is ambiguous. Trimming pared 5 bases from V and 3 bases from J, leaving 11 bases between. The CDR3 consists of 14 residues. Germline V lookup: CDR1 KGHDR, CDR2 SFDVKD. CDR3 DNA: TGTGCCACCAGTGCGGGTCAGATAACAGATACGCAGTATTTT. Protein product: CATSAGQITDTQYF.

This chain connects TRBV19 to TRBJ1-6; 7 bases match TRBD1. Trimming removed 3 bases from V and 7 bases from J; junction bases left unmatched: 3. Looked up from germline, CDR1 is LNHDA and CDR2 is SQIVND (reference sequence). CDR3 length equals 14 residues. CDR3 sequence reads: CASSITGQNSPLHF. The CDR3 bases are TGTGCCAGTAGTATCACGGGACAGAATTCACCCCTCCACTTT.

V and J are TRBV6-5 and TRBJ2-7; 7 nucleotides line up with TRBD1. This CDR3 has 15 residues. V shed 2 bases, J shed 4 bases, and the junction held 8 bases outside the gene matches. Germline CDR1 and CDR2: MNHEY and SVGAGI. The chain's CDR3 is CASSYGTAYEYEQYF. In DNA form, the CDR3 reads TGTGCCAGCAGTTACGGGACAGCATATGAGTACGAGCAGTACTTC.

This clone was picked up many times. This rearrangement joins TRBV6-1 to TRBJ1-5, with TRBD1 as a possible D gene (6 bases). The length of the CDR3 is 15 residues. Per the germline V gene, CDR1 is MNHNS and CDR2 is SASEGT. V gave up 3 bases and J gave up 8 bases, with 17 bases separating them. As DNA, the CDR3 is TGTGCCAGCAGTGAGTGGACAGCCGGCGGCAAGCCCCAGCATTTT. Translation: CASSEWTAGGKPQHF.

J is TRBJ1-1 and V is TRBV27; 8 nucleotides line up with TRBD1. The CDR3 contains 13 residues. Germline assignment: CDR1 MNHEY and CDR2 SMNVEV (reference sequence). V lost 8 bases to trimming and J lost 5 bases; unmatched junction nucleotides: 7. The CDR3 here is CASRTGGGTEAFF. The DNA for the CDR3 is TGTGCCAGCCGAACAGGGGGAGGGACTGAAGCTTTCTTT.